This TCR beta chain was identified during a study of T cells in Graves' hyperthyroidism and ophthalmopathy. Extraction of PBMCs used 8.5 to 10 ml of fresh peripheral blood. V dropped 7 bases and J dropped 2 bases, with 15 bases sitting between them. CDR3 length: 15 residues. Looked up from germline, CDR1 is MNHEY and CDR2 is SVGEGT. It was RNA transcripts that yielded the amplified TCR beta CDR3 regions. When the TCR CDR3 underwent first-round RT-PCR, the HTBI primer set was used. TCRdb ran MiXCR on the multiplex PCR reads and lists one entry per CDR3 protein. The sample has hundreds of thousands of distinct CDR3 sequences; 15% to 20% are singletons. The study, taken as a whole, reports: The model foresaw ophthalmopathy a median around seven months prior to onset.

This clonotype appeared a few times. As yet, its antigen is unknown. The rearrangement uses TRBV6-2 or TRBV6-3 and TRBJ2-4, with D hard to call. This clonotype originated in a woman younger than 35 with Graves' hyperthyroidism. The sequenced sample consisted of blood. In DNA form, the CDR3 reads TGTGCCAGCACCACGCCAGGAATACCCAAAAACATTCAGTACTTC. Its protein is CASTTPGIPKNIQYF.